A single sample gave rise to the 5 T cell receptor beta chains below, sequenced in a study of blood T cell repertoires in COVID-19. Here immunoSEQ multiplex PCR was the method, and the copy in TCRdb shows in-frame clones only, minus some. The sample contains around 80,000 clones, almost 85% of which appear only once. Material: peripheral blood. These TCRs come from an older man with acute or convalescent COVID-19.

This rearrangement joins TRBV27 to TRBJ1-6; TRBD1 is a possible D gene (6 bases). The germline gives CDR1 MNHEY, CDR2 SMNVEV (reference sequence). Trimming took 2 bases from V and 6 from J, leaving 14 bases between them. CDR3 size: 16 residues. CDR3: CASSLRGGGRNSPLHF. DNA for the CDR3: TGTGCCAGCAGTTTACGGGGGGGCGGGCGTAATTCACCCCTCCACTTT.

The CDR3 reads CAWSVSRLQGRSYNSPLHF. CDR3 in DNA: TGTGCCTGGAGTGTAAGTCGGCTCCAGGGGCGTAGTTATAATTCACCCCTCCACTTT. The J gene is TRBJ1-6, the V gene TRBV30; D possibly corresponds to TRBD1 (6 bases). V dropped 0 bases and J dropped 4 bases, with 22 bases sitting between them. Germline lookup yields CDR1 GTSNPN and CDR2 SVGIG (reference sequence). The CDR3 runs to 19 residues.

The chain joins TRBV19 to TRBJ2-4; 11 bases align to TRBD2. The ends lost 6 bases at V and 1 base at J; junction bases unmatched: 11. The CDR3 covers 18 residues. Germline V gives CDR1 LNHDA, CDR2 SQIVND (reference sequence). The CDR3 DNA reads as TGTGCCAGTAGCCCTAGGGACCGACTAGCGGGGGCCAAAAACATTCAGTACTTC. This sequence encodes CASSPRDRLAGAKNIQYF.

The chain links TRBV21-1 to TRBJ1-2; the table's D call of TRBD1 was not tested on the DNA. TRBV21-1 is a known pseudogene. There are 16 residues in the CDR3. The CDR3 region is CASSQTRQTTNYGYTF. The CDR3, as DNA: TGTGCCAGCAGCCAAACCCGACAGACGACTAACTATGGCTACACCTTC.

The chain combines TRBV27 with TRBJ1-4, with D perhaps TRBD1 (6 bases). The germline V gene encodes CDR1 MNHEY and CDR2 SMNVEV (reference sequence). Trimming stripped 5 bases from V and 4 bases from J, with 14 bases between. This CDR3 spans 15 amino acids. CDR3 loop: CASSEGVGLNEKLFF. CDR3 coding DNA: TGTGCCAGCAGTGAGGGGGTCGGGCTTAATGAAAAACTGTTTTTT.